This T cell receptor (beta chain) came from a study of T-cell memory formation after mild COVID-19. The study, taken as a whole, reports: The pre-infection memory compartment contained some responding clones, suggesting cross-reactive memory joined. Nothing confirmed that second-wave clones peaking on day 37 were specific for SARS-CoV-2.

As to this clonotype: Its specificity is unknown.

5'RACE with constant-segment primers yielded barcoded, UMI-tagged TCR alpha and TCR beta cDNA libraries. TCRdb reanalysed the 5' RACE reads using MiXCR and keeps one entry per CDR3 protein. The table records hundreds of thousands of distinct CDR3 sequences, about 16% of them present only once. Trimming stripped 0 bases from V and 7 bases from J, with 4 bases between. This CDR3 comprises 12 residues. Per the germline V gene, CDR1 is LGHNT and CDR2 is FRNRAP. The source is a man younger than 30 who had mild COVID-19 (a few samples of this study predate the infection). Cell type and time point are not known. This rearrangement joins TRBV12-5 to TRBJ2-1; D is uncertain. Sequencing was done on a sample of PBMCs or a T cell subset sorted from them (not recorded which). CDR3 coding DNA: TGTGCTAGTGGTTTGGTTGCGAATGAGCAGTTCTTC. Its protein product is CASGLVANEQFF.